This TCR beta chain stems from a study of CD8 T cells in ankylosing spondylitis. Only a few counts were recorded for this clonotype. V shed 5 bases and J 0 bases; nucleotides not matched to a gene: 7. CDR3 length equals 16 residues. The V gene's germline CDR1 is DFQATT and CDR2 SNEGSKA (reference sequence). Each CDR3 protein gets one entry after TCRdb re-called the 5' RACE reads with MiXCR. In the table there are 310,000 or so distinct CDR3 sequences, around 20% of which are singletons. Material for sequencing was blood, either unsorted or a sorted T cell fraction (not recorded which). This clonotype was sampled from a male donor with ankylosing spondylitis or in good health (not recorded which). V and J are TRBV20-1 and TRBJ2-6, with 7 bases fitting TRBD1. The CDR3 protein is CSAWGQQSSGANVLTF. CDR3 in DNA: TGCAGTGCTTGGGGACAGCAGAGCTCTGGGGCCAACGTCCTGACTTTC.